This note documents a single T cell receptor (beta chain) sequence. Enrolment of Seattle patients took place during active infection, and they were followed longitudinally. The V gene lost 4 bases and the J gene lost 5 bases, with 12 bases spanning the gap. The CDR3 is made up of 14 amino acids. CDR1 SGHVS and CDR2 FQNEAQ come from the germline V gene. Original analysis: Estimated nucleated cell counts came from reference gene primer amplification. Method: immunoSEQ multiplex PCR; TCRdb's copy keeps in-frame clones and lacks some. The D gene and trimming were derived from the DNA, and the V and J assignments and clone size from that table. The sample carries 150,000 to 200,000 clones, 65% to 90% recorded once. These data come from a study of blood T cell repertoires in COVID-19. Study-wide context: Acute-phase and convalescent COVID-19 samples originated in the United States, Italy and Spain. From T cells, B-cell-depleted T cells, or PBMCs came the material, which was cDNA or gDNA.

The clonotype comes from a woman aged 40 to 50 with COVID-19, enrolled during active disease. The sequencing input was peripheral blood. The chain employs TRBV7-8 and TRBJ1-5; D gene unclear. The CDR3 sequence is CASSSFGEDQPQHF. The CDR3 DNA follows: TGTGCCAGCAGCTCCTTTGGAGAAGATCAGCCCCAGCATTTT.